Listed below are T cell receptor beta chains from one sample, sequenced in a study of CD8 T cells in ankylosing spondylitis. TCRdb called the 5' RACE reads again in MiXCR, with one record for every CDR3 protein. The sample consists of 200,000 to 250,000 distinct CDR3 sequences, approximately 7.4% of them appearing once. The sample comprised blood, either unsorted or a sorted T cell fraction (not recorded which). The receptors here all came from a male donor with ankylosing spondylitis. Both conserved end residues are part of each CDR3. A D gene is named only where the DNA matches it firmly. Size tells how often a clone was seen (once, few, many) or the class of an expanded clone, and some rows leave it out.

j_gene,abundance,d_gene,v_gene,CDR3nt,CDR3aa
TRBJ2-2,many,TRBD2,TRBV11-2,TGTGCCAGCAGCGCCCCAATAGCGGGAGGGAACACCGGGGAGCTGTTTTTT,CASSAPIAGGNTGELFF
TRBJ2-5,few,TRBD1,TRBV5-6,TGTGCCAGCAGCTTGGGACGGTCGGAAACAGGGGCAGAGACCCAGTACTTC,CASSLGRSETGAETQYF
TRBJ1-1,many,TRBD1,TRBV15,TGTGCCACCAGCAGACCAGGGACAGCCTATGAAGCTTTCTTT,CATSRPGTAYEAFF
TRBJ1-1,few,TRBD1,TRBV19,TGTGCCACCAAAAGACAGGGAACCGGGACTGAAGCTTTCTTT,CATKRQGTGTEAFF
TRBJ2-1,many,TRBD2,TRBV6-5,TGTGCCAGCAGTTACTCGTGGGGACTAGTGTACAATGAGCAGTTCTTC,CASSYSWGLVYNEQFF
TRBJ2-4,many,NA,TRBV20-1,TGCAGTGCTAGTGGACTAGCCAAAAACATTCAGTACTTC,CSASGLAKNIQYF
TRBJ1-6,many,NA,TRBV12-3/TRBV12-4,TGTGCCAGCAGCTCAATGGGGAGAGGTCCGTATTCACCCCTCCACTTT,CASSSMGRGPYSPLHF
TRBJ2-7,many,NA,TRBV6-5,TGTGCCAGCAGTTTCCCGGACCCGAAAACCTACGAGCAGTACTTC,CASSFPDPKTYEQYF
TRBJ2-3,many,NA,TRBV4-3,TGCGCCAGCAGCCAAGAGCGGTACACAGATACGCAGTATTTT,CASSQERYTDTQYF
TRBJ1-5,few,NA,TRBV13,TGTGCCAGCAGCGGGGCCCCTAATCAGCCCCAGCATTTT,CASSGAPNQPQHF
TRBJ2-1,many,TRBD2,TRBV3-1,TGTGCCAGCAGCCAAGTTCGGACTAGCCCCTACAATGAGCAGTTCTTC,CASSQVRTSPYNEQFF
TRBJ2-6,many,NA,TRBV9,TGTGCCAGCAGCGTAGGTGGCTCTGGGGCCAACGTCCTGACTTTC,CASSVGGSGANVLTF
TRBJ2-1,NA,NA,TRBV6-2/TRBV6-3,TGTGCCAGCAGTTCTCCCAGGGGAAGGTCCTACAATGAGCAGTTCTTC,CASSSPRGRSYNEQFF
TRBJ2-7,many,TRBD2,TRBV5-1,TGCGCCAGCAGCTCTGGGACTAGCGGATTCTACGAGCAGTACTTC,CASSSGTSGFYEQYF
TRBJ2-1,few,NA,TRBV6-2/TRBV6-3,TGTGCCAGCAGAAAGGCGGGGCCCACCTACAATGAGCAGTTCTTC,CASRKAGPTYNEQFF
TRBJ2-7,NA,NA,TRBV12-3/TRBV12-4,TGTGCCAGCAGTTTACGCCAGGGGCCCCACGAGCAGTACTTC,CASSLRQGPHEQYF
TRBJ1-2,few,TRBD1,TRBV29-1,TGCAGCGTCACAGGGGGCGCGTTCTATGGCTACACCTTC,CSVTGGAFYGYTF
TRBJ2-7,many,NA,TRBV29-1,TGCAGCGCTCAGAAATCGGGCGAGCAGTACTTC,CSAQKSGEQYF
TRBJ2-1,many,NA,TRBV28,TGTGCCAGCAGCACGGACCCCGTGCCGTTCTTC,CASSTDPVPFF
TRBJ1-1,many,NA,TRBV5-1,TGCGCCAGCAGCTTGCCGACAGGTGCGTTTGAGAACACTGAAGCTTTCTTT,CASSLPTGAFENTEAFF
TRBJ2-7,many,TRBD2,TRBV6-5,TGTGCCAGCAGTTACTCGTCCAGCGGGAGGGCCTTCGACGAGCAGTACTTC,CASSYSSSGRAFDEQYF
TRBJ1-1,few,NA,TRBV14,TGTGCCAGCAGCCAGAAACAGCTCCCCACTGAAGCTTTCTTT,CASSQKQLPTEAFF
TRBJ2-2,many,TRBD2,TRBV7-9,TGTGCCAGCAGCGGTGGGACTAGCGGGCCCACCGGGGAGCTGTTTTTT,CASSGGTSGPTGELFF
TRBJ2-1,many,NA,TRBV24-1,TGTGCCACCAGTGATTTGCGGGAAGTGGGTGAGCAGTTCTTC,CATSDLREVGEQFF
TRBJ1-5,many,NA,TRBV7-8,TGTGCCAGCAGCAAAGGGACGGAAGATCAGCCCCAGCATTTT,CASSKGTEDQPQHF
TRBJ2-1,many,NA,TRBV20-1,TGCAGTGCTAGAGATCATGGGGGGACGGACAATGAGCAGTTCTTC,CSARDHGGTDNEQFF
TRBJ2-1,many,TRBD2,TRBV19,TGTGCCAGTACTCGGGACTATGACTCCTACAATGAGCAGTTCTTC,CASTRDYDSYNEQFF
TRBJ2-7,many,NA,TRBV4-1,TGCGCCAGCAGCCCACAACAGGGCGAGCAGTACTTC,CASSPQQGEQYF
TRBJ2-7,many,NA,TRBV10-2,TGCGCCAGCAGTGAATGGCGGGACTCCTACGAGCAGTACTTC,CASSEWRDSYEQYF
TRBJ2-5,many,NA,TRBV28,TGTGCCAGCAGCCCACCAACGATAGGAGAGACCCAGTACTTC,CASSPPTIGETQYF
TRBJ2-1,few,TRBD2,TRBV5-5,TGTGCCAGCACCCTAGCGGGGAGCCTGGAGCAGTTCTTC,CASTLAGSLEQFF
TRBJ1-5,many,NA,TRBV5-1,TGCGCCAGCAGCTTTATGGGGGGTCGGGAGCCCCAGCATTTT,CASSFMGGREPQHF
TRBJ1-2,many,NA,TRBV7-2,TGTGCCAGCAGCTTAGCGGACCGTCCTGGCTACACCTTC,CASSLADRPGYTF
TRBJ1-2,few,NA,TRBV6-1,TGTGCCAGCAGTGAAATGGGCCAAAACTATGGCTACACCTTC,CASSEMGQNYGYTF
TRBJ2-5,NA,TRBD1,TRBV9,TGTGCCAGCAGGGCAACAGGGGAAGAGACCCAGTACTTC,CASRATGEETQYF
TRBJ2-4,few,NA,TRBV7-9,TGTGCCAGCAGCCCCACGGTGGACAGAGCCAAAAACATTCAGTACTTC,CASSPTVDRAKNIQYF
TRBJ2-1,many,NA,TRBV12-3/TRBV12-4,TGTGTCGCGCCGTCAGGGGATGAGCAGTTCTTC,CVAPSGDEQFF
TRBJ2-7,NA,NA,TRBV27,TGTGCCAGCAGTTTATTAGGTCGCAGAAACGAGCAGTACTTC,CASSLLGRRNEQYF
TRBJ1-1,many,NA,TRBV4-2,TGTGCCAGCAGCGGGAGGGGCAGGGGTTATCCTGAAGCTTTCTTT,CASSGRGRGYPEAFF
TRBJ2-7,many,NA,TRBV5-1,TGCGCCAGCAGCCTCCGGAATCCGGGCTACGAGCAGTACTTC,CASSLRNPGYEQYF
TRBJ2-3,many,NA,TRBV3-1,TGTGCCAGCAGCGACCGGGCTAGCACAGATACGCAGTATTTT,CASSDRASTDTQYF
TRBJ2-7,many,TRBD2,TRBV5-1,TGCGCCAGCAGCTTGGGGCGGGGGTTCTCCTACGAGCAGTACTTC,CASSLGRGFSYEQYF
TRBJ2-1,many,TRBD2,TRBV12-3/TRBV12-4,TGTGCCAGCAGTTTTGGAGGGAGGGCCTACAATGAGCAGTTCTTC,CASSFGGRAYNEQFF
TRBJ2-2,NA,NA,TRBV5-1,TGCGCCAGCAGCTTAGAAGCCCGAGGAGGTGGGGAGCTGTTTTTT,CASSLEARGGGELFF
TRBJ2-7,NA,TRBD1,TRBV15,TGTGCCACCAGCAGGCCGGGACAGCCTCCAAGCGAGCAGTACTTC,CATSRPGQPPSEQYF
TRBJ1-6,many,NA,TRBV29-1,TGCAGCGTTGGGGAGAGGGTTAATTCACCCCTCCACTTT,CSVGERVNSPLHF
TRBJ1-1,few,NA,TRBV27,TGTGCCAGCTCCTGGACAGTGAACACTGAAGCTTTCTTT,CASSWTVNTEAFF
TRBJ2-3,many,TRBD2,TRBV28,TGTGCCAGCAGTTTAGAGACTAGCGGGGAGCGCACAGATACGCAGTATTTT,CASSLETSGERTDTQYF
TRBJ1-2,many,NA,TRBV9,TGTGCCAGCAGCGTAAGGGGCTCCTATGGCTACACCTTC,CASSVRGSYGYTF
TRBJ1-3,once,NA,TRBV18,TGTGCCAGCTCACCACAGGCAATAAAATCCACCGCAGGAAACACCATATATTTT,CASSPQAIKSTAGNTIYF
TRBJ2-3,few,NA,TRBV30,TGTGCCTGGAAACAAGGGCTCACAGATACGCAGTATTTT,CAWKQGLTDTQYF
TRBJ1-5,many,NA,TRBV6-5,TGTGCCAGCAGTTATAGGGGACATCAGCCCCAGCATTTT,CASSYRGHQPQHF
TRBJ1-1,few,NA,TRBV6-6,TGTGCCAGCGCCCTACAGGGGAACACTGAAGCTTTCTTT,CASALQGNTEAFF
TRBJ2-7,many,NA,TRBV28,TGTGCCAGCAGTTTAGGGCAGGGGATCCACTACGAGCAGTACTTC,CASSLGQGIHYEQYF